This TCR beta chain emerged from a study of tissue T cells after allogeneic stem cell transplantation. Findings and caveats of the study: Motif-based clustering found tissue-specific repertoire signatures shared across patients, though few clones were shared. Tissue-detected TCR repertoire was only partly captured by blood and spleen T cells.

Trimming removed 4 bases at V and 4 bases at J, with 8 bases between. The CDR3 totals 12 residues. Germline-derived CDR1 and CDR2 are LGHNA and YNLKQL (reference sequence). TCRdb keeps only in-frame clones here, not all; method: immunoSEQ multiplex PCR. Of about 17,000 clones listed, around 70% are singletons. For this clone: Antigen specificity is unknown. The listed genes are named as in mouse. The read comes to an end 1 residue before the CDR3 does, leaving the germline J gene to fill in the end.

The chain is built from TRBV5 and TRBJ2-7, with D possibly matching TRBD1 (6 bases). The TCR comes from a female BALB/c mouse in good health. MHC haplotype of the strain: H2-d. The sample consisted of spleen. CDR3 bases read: TGTGCCAGCAGCCGGGGACAATATGAACAGTAC. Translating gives CASSRGQYEQY. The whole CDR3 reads CASSRGQYEQYF.